The present TCR beta chain was sequenced within a study of CD8 T cells in ankylosing spondylitis. The table lists this clonotype with many counts. Its antigen is still unknown. TCRdb passed the 5' RACE reads through MiXCR, listing each CDR3 protein once. The table includes around 440,000 distinct CDR3 sequences, under 20% detected once. General study findings and limits: Characteristic of ankylosing spondylitis blood, it appeared, was a TCR beta motif comprising several highly homologous variants. Clones that were linked to disease were CD8+ and were relatively rare in peripheral blood.

CDR3 size: 16 residues. The V gene's germline CDR1 is MGHRA and CDR2 YSYEKL. Trimming pared 1 base from V and 1 base from J, leaving 12 bases between. V is TRBV4-1 and J is TRBJ2-3; unclear D gene. Sequenced input: blood, either unsorted or a sorted T cell fraction (not recorded which). The clonotype was recovered from a male donor with ankylosing spondylitis. The CDR3 DNA is TGCGCCAGCAGCCAAGTGAACCTAGTTCGCACAGATACGCAGTATTTT. It encodes CASSQVNLVRTDTQYF.